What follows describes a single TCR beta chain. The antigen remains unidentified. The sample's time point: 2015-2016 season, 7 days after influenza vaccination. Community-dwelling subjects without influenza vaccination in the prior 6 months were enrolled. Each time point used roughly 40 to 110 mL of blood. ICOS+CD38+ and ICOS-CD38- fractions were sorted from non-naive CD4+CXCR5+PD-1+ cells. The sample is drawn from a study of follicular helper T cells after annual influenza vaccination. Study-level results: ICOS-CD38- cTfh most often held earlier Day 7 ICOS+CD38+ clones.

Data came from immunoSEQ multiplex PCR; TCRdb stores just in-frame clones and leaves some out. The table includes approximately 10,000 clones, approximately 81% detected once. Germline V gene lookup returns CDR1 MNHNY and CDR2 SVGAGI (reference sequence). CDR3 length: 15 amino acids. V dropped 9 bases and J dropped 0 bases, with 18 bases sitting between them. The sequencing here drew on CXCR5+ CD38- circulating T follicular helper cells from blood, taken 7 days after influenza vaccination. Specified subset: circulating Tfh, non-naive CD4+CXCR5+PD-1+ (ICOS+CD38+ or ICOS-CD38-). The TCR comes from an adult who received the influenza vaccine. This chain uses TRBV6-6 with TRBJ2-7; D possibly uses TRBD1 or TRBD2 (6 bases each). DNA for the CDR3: TGTGCCAGTCGCGGGACGAGGGGGAGCTCCTACGAGCAGTACTTC. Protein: CASRGTRGSSYEQYF.